This T cell receptor (beta chain) stems from a study of long-term antiretroviral therapy in people with HIV. Whole-study results and caveats: Pre-ART-expanded clones dominated the repertoire at all time points. Once patients were on ART, diversity went higher but still fell short of transplant donor controls.

Germline V CDR1 and CDR2: LGHNA, YNFKEQ. The CDR3 has 19 amino acids. V gave up 1 base and J gave up 0 bases; unmatched junction bases: 5. The libraries were made with immunoSEQ v3.0 at survey level. Researchers set sequencing to target roughly 35,000-50,000 T-cell genomes per sample. Profiled with immunoSEQ multiplex PCR; TCRdb holds only in-frame clones, not every one. The sample records tens of thousands of clones, more than 75% being singletons. Points on this clone: What it recognizes is unknown.

V usage is TRBV4-2 and J usage is TRBJ2-6; 11 nucleotides align to TRBD1. The receptor was isolated from a woman aged 50 to 60 with HIV. Sample: unsorted PBMCs, taken approximately 2.6 years after starting antiretroviral therapy. Here the CDR3 DNA reads TGTGCCAGCAGCCAAGCCCGGACAGGGGGCCACTCTGGGGCCAACGTCCTGACTTTC. Its protein is CASSQARTGGHSGANVLTF.